This T cell receptor (beta chain) was sequenced during a study of CD8+ T cells in alopecia areata (dated by TCRdb to 2016 to 2019). Describing the broader study: Treated patients were enrolled in an open-label pilot trial of oral tofacitinib, 5 to 10 mg twice daily, for moderate-to-severe alopecia areata. Patients received tofacitinib for 6 to 18 months and were then followed off drug for 6 months to check for delayed response and recurrence. In treated patients, disease severity was measured using the SALT score, which gives the percentage of scalp surface area affected. The study used high-throughput TCRbeta sequencing to examine T cell clonal expansion in alopecia areata, in both the C3H/HeJ mouse model and human patients. Human TCRbeta sequencing covered scalp tissue and sorted CD4+ and CD8+ peripheral blood T cells from patchy and totalis/universalis alopecia areata patients and healthy controls. Tofacitinib-treated patients had biopsies at baseline and at 4 and 24 weeks of treatment, with a later scalp biopsy in several patients. Scalp clonality was compared among normal scalp (n=4), patchy alopecia areata scalp (n=8), and alopecia totalis/universalis scalp (n=8). The RNA source kit depended on sample type: the PAXgene miRNA kit for fixed scalp, the miRNeasy kit for PBMCs, and the RNeasy kit for mouse skin. Amplification of TCRbeta CDR3 regions was done by immunoSEQ multiplex PCR using 35 Vbeta forward primers and 13 Jbeta reverse primers. The paper's findings and limits, for the study overall: Unlike mouse skin, where gammadelta T cells dominate, normal human skin contains resident alphabeta T cells that get sequenced too, which complicates analysis of the scalp TCR repertoire. Tofacitinib significantly decreased scalp clonality and the number of expanded CD8+ clones among the top 100 scalp clones. Because the treated cohort was small and had just a single nonresponder, larger studies are needed to establish links between baseline CD8+ expansion and response. Shared TCR sequences between patients were less evident than in mice, which may be partly attributable to HLA diversity in the patient population. During tofacitinib treatment, many expanded lesional clones stuck around in both scalp and blood, and this persistence may partly explain why relapse happens after treatment is stopped. Compared with normal scalp, lesional scalp had higher clonality and more expanded CD8+ clones, particularly in alopecia totalis/universalis, a pattern that suggests antigenic drive.

What this sample's treatment or condition label stands for: oral pan-JAK inhibitor, 5-10 mg twice daily. Lesional scalp punch biopsies and peripheral blood were obtained from alopecia areata patients. PBMCs were isolated by density centrifugation and stained for CD3, CD4 and CD8, and CD4+ and CD8+ T cells were sorted on a FACSAria. Of note for this clone: It has no known antigen specificity. Per-nucleotide qualities are absent, and no much larger clonotype sits a single base away.

The protocol used for the library was the immunoSEQ multiplex PCR assay. For TCR sequencing, RNA was extracted from every sample and reverse transcribed into cDNA to serve as template. First-strand cDNA was synthesized with SuperScript III using a 2:1 mix of oligo-dT and random hexamers. A synthetic immune receptor repertoire was used to assess amplification bias, and residual bias was removed computationally. The paper's data handling went like this. Raw reads were preprocessed to remove errors, and CDR3 was defined by IMGT conventions from the conserved cysteine to phenylalanine. Clonality was calculated as 1 minus Shannon entropy normalized by log2 of the number of productive unique TCRs. Whether each scalp clone was CD4 or CD8 was inferred by checking scalp TCRbeta sequences against the CD4 and CD8 repertoires from sorted blood. Sourced from immuneACCESS, this table was stored by TCRdb with only in-frame sequences that have V and J called. A share of the clones is absent; for the studies checked, an unresolved V gene accounts for under half, and the remainder has no known explanation. For V, J and clone size, that table is used; D and trimming come from the DNA. Within this sample are under 130,000 clones, with 86% of them counted one time only. The ten top clones hold over 8.5% of the sample.

The starting material was CD8+ T cells sorted from blood, obtained at approximately week 34, from a patient treated with tofacitinib. The TCR comes from a human donor with alopecia areata.

The CDR3: CASSQDFELLGELFF. The base sequence is TGCGCCAGCAGCCAAGACTTTGAACTGTTAGGGGAGCTGTTTTTT. The chain is made from TRBV4-1 and TRBJ2-2; no confident D gene assignment can be made. Spanning cysteine to phenylalanine, the CDR3 consists of 15 amino acids. Solely the CDR3 DNA is kept, with 45 bases framed from the first base. The germline V gene supplies CDR1 MGHRA and CDR2 YSYEKL. V is reduced by 0 bases and J by 8 bases, leaving a spacing of 13 bases between them.